The text below deals with one TCR beta chain. Its antigen is unknown. The entry originates in a study of cytomegalovirus exposure and HLA in healthy donors. Study context: Inside one of the first data releases sat 75 million to 100 million unique TCRs taken from HLA-typed donors.

In the PCR, 60 Vbeta and 13 Jbeta primers were used. Authors' analysis steps: About 12 million shared chains were among the roughly 80 million unique TCR beta chains that a later analysis counted. Assay: immunoSEQ multiplex PCR; the TCRdb copy retains only in-frame clones and omits some. V and J calls and clone size are copied from that table; D and trimming were computed from the DNA. The data show some 130,000 clones, approximately 80% seen once. Points from the study as a whole: The authors considered a cluster of highly shared sequence variants likely to be a sequencing artifact.

Trimming removed 5 bases from V and 1 base from J; junction bases left unmatched: 7. Germline CDR1 reads SGHVS; CDR2 reads FQNEAQ. The CDR3 is made up of 16 amino acids. This sequence was found in a man younger than 40 in good health and CMV-seronegative. The specimen sequenced was PBMCs. This rearrangement joins TRBV7-8 to TRBJ1-3, with 8 bases fitting TRBD1. The CDR3 spells CASSLYRGVSGNTIYF. CDR3 in DNA: TGTGCCAGCAGCCTATACAGGGGGGTGTCTGGAAACACCATATATTTT.